The entry below describes one T cell receptor (beta chain). Antigen specificity is unknown. These data come from a study of T cell responses to AZD1222 COVID-19 vaccine. Study results and caveats: Recipients of two AZD1222 doses showed rising Spike-specific TCR breadth and depth. Only six individuals given AZD1222 were seropositive at baseline. Donor demographics were predominantly white British with a female majority; clonal diversity may be underestimated.

The data were produced by immunoSEQ multiplex PCR, yet TCRdb's version contains in-frame clones alone and is incomplete. The data hold around 190,000 clones, with about 91% observed a single time. Germline V gives CDR1 MNHEY, CDR2 SVGAGI. The ends were cut back, 4 bases at V and 2 bases at J, with 5 bases in the middle. The CDR3 totals 12 residues. Here the sequenced sample was peripheral blood, taken 28 days after the second AZD1222 dose. The chain combines TRBV6-5 with TRBJ1-1, with D possibly matching TRBD1 (5 bases). The TCR originated in an adult who received the AZD1222 COVID-19 vaccine. For the CDR3, the DNA is TGTGCCAGCAGTTGGGACAACACTGAAGCTTTCTTT. It specifies CASSWDNTEAFF.